This T cell receptor (beta chain) comes out of a study of chemoradiotherapy in HPV16-positive cancers. Sequenced by immunoSEQ multiplex PCR; TCRdb stores in-frame clones only, minus some. The sample includes 1,000 to 1,200 clones, 81% of them seen just once. Trimming took off 0 bases at V and 7 bases at J, with 16 bases between the two ends. Germline V lookup: CDR1 SGHRS, CDR2 YFSETQ. CDR3 size: 15 residues. This clone was found once. The chain combines TRBV5-1 with TRBJ2-5, with D tentatively TRBD1 (7 bases). Sample: tumor tissue, taken from a patient who underwent chemoradiotherapy. This receptor was identified in a human donor with HPV-associated anogenital cancer. The CDR3 nucleotides read TGCGCCAGCAGCTTGGCCTCAGGGGGACTGGGGACCCAGTACTTC. Translated: CASSLASGGLGTQYF.